This T cell receptor (beta chain) emerged from a study of T cells in Graves' hyperthyroidism and ophthalmopathy. What was amplified from RNA transcripts were TCR beta CDR3 regions. TCR CDR3 regions were first amplified by RT-PCR with HTBI primers. TCRdb fed the multiplex PCR reads into MiXCR, producing one record per CDR3 protein. Among 300,000 to 450,000 distinct CDR3 sequences, around 14% were seen once, and the ten largest hold more than 9.5%. As to this clonotype: Its specificity is unknown. Mismatch with germline at one junction end may stem from a read error.

If no ophthalmopathy progression occurred within 18 months, Graves' hyperthyroidism was stable. Hyperthyroidism patients were newly diagnosed, had disease duration under 2 months, and were aged 18 to 65 years. Whole-study results and caveats: Stable hyperthyroidism was separated from ophthalmopathy by a model based on 13 V-J features. Blood also contained most expanded thyroid clonotypes above 0.001.

Sequences were obtained from blood. This sequence was found in a woman aged 60-75 years with Graves' hyperthyroidism.

For the CDR3, the DNA is TGCGCCAGCAGCTTGGAACAGGGGGGCTCCTATAGCTACACCTTC. The encoded protein is CASSLEQGGSYSYTF. This chain uses TRBV5-1 with TRBJ1-2; 8 bases map to TRBD1. This CDR3 is 15 amino acids long. Germline CDR1 is SGHRS and CDR2 is YFSETQ.